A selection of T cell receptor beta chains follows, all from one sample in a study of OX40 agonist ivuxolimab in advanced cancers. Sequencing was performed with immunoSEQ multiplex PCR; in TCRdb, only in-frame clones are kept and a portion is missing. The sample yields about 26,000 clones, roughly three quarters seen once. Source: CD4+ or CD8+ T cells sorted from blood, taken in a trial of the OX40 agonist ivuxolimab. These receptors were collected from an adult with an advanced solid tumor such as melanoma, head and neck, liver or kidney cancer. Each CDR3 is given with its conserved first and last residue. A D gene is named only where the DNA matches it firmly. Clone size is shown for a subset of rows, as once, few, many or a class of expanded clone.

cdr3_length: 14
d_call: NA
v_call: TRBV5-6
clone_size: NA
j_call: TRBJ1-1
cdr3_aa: CASNSIPLDTEAFF
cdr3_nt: TGTGCCAGCAACTCGATCCCCCTTGACACTGAAGCTTTCTTT

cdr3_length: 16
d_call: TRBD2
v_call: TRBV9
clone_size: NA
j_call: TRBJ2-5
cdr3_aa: CASSGIAGGPRETQYF
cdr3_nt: TGTGCCAGCAGTGGTATAGCGGGGGGCCCTCGAGAGACCCAGTACTTC

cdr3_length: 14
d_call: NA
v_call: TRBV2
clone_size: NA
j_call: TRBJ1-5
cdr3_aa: CASSPQISHQPQHF
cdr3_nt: TGTGCCAGCAGTCCTCAGATTTCCCATCAGCCCCAGCATTTT

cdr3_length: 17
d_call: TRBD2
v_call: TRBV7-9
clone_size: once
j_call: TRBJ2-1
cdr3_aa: CASSLWGSGGSYNEQFF
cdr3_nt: TGTGCCAGCAGCTTATGGGGTAGCGGGGGCTCCTACAATGAGCAGTTCTTC

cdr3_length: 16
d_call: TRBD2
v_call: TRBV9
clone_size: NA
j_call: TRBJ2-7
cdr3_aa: CASSVGSGGLDHEQYF
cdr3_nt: TGTGCCAGCAGCGTAGGGAGCGGGGGCCTCGATCACGAGCAGTACTTC

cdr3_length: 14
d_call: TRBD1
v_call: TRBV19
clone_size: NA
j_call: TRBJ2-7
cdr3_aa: CASSTGTGMYEQYF
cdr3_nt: TGTGCCAGTAGTACCGGGACAGGGATGTACGAGCAGTACTTC

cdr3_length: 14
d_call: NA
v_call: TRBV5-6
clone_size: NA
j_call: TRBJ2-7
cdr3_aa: CASSLILNSYEQYF
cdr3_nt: TGTGCCAGCAGCTTGATCCTAAACTCCTACGAGCAGTACTTC

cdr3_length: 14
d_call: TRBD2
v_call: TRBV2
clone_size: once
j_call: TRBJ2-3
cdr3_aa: CASGGSPGPDTQYF
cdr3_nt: TGTGCCAGCGGCGGGAGCCCTGGGCCAGATACGCAGTATTTT

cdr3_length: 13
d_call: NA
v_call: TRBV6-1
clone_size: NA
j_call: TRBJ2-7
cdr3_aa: CASSRPLGYEQYF
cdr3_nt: TGTGCCAGCAGTCGACCCCTTGGGTACGAGCAGTACTTC

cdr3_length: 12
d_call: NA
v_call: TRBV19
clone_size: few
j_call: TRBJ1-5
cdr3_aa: CASSIAEQPQHF
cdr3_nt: TGTGCCAGTAGTATAGCTGAACAGCCCCAGCATTTT

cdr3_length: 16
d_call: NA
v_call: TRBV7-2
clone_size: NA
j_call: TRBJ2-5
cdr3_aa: CASSSSLRGALLSQYF
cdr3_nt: TGTGCCAGCAGCTCATCCCTTCGGGGGGCCCTCTTGAGCCAGTACTTC

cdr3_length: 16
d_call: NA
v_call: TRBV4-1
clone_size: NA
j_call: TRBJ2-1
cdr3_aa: CASSQAWTGSYNEQFF
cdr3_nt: TGCGCCAGCAGCCAAGCCTGGACGGGCTCCTACAATGAGCAGTTCTTC

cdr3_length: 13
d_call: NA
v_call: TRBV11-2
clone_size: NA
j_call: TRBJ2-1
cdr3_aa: CASSRESYNEQFF
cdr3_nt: TGTGCCAGCAGCCGGGAGTCCTACAATGAGCAGTTCTTC

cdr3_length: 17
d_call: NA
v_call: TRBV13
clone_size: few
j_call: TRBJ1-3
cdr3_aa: CASSQGIGGNSGNTIYF
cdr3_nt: TGTGCCAGCAGCCAAGGAATAGGGGGGAACTCTGGAAACACCATATATTTT

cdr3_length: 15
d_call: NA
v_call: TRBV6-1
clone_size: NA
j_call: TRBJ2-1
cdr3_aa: CASSERDTEYNEQFF
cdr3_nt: TGTGCCAGCAGTGAGAGGGACACCGAATACAATGAGCAGTTCTTC

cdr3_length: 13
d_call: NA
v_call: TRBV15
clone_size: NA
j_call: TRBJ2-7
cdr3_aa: CATSRLTLDEQYF
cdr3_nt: TGTGCCACCAGCAGACTTACCCTGGACGAGCAGTACTTC

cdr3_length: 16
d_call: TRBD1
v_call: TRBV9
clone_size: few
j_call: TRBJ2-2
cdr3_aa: CASSPRTGINTGELFF
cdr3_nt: TGTGCCAGCAGCCCCCGGACAGGTATCAACACCGGGGAGCTGTTTTTT

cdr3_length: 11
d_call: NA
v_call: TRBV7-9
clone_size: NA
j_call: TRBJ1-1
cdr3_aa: CASSLGTEAFF
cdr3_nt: TGTGCCAGCAGCTTAGGTACTGAAGCTTTCTTT

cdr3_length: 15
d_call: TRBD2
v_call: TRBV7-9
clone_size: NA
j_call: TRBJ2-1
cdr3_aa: CASRAGAGEFDEQFF
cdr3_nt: TGTGCCAGCAGAGCGGGAGCGGGAGAGTTCGATGAGCAGTTCTTC

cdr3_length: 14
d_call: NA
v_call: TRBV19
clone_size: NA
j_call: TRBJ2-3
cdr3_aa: CASSTLDGTDTQYF
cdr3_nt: TGTGCCAGTAGTACGCTGGACGGCACAGATACGCAGTATTTT

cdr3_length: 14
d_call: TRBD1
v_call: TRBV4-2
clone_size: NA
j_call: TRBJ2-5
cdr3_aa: CASSQGGQGETQYF
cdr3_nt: TGTGCCAGCAGCCAGGGTGGACAGGGTGAGACCCAGTACTTC

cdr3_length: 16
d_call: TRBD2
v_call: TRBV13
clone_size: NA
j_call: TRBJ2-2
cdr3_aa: CASSFVPGGRGGELFF
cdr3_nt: TGTGCCAGCAGCTTCGTCCCGGGGGGGCGAGGCGGGGAGCTGTTTTTT

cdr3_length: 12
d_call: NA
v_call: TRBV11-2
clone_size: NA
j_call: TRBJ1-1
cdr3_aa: CASSPINTEAFF
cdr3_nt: TGTGCCAGCAGCCCTATTAACACTGAAGCTTTCTTT

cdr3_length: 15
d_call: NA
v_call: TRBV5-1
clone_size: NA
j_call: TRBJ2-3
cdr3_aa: CAGSLVRQNTDTQYF
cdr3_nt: TGCGCCGGCAGCTTGGTGAGGCAGAACACAGATACGCAGTATTTT

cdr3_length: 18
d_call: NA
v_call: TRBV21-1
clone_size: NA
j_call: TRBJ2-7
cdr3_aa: CASSKGRFLTRSSYEQYF
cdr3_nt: TGTGCCAGCAGCAAAGGGAGGTTCCTCACCAGGAGCTCCTACGAGCAGTACTTC

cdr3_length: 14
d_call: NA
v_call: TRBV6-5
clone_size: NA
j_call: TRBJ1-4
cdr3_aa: CASSYNSGGEKLFF
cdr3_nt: TGTGCCAGCAGTTACAACTCGGGCGGTGAAAAACTGTTTTTT

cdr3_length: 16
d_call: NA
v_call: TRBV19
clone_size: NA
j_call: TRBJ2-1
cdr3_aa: CASNIGGDRVYNEQFF
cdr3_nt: TGTGCCAGTAATATAGGGGGTGATAGAGTCTACAATGAGCAGTTCTTC

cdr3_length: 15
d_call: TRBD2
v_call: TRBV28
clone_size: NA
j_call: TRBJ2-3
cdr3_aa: CASGRLAGARNTQYF
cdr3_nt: TGTGCCAGCGGAAGACTAGCGGGAGCCCGTAATACGCAGTATTTT

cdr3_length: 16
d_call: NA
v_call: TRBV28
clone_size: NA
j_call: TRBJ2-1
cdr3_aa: CASLQGSGVGYNEQFF
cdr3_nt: TGTGCCAGTTTACAGGGATCGGGAGTCGGATACAATGAGCAGTTCTTC

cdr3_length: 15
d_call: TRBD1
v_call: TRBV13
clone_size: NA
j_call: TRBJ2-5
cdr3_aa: CASSLDRGFQETQYF
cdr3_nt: TGTGCCAGCAGCTTGGACAGGGGGTTCCAAGAGACCCAGTACTTC

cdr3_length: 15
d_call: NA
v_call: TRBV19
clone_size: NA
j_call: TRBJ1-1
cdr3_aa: CASSISGILNTEAFF
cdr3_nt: TGTGCCAGTAGTATATCAGGGATTTTGAACACTGAAGCTTTCTTT

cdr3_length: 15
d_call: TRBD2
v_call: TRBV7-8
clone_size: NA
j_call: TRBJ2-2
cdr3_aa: CASSLLREGTGELFF
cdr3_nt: TGTGCCAGCAGCCTACTCAGGGAGGGGACCGGGGAGCTGTTTTTT

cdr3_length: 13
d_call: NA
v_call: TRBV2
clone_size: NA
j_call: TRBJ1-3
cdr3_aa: CASTDLPWDTIYF
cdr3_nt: TGTGCCAGCACCGATCTACCCTGGGACACCATATATTTT

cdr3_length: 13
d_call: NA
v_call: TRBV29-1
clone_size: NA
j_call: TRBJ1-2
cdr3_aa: CSVVNRAGYGYTF
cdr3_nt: TGCAGCGTTGTTAACAGGGCGGGCTATGGCTACACCTTC

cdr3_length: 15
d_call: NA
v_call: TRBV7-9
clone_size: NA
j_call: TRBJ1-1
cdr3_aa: CASSSRQDLNTEAFF
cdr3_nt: TGTGCCAGCAGCTCGAGACAGGATTTGAACACTGAAGCTTTCTTT

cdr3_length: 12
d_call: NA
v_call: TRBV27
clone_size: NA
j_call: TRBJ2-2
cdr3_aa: CASSTQGGELFF
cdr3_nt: TGTGCCAGCAGTACCCAGGGCGGGGAGCTGTTTTTT

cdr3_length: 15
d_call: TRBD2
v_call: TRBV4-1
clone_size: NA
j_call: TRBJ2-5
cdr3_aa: CASKRGGGVGEAQYF
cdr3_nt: TGCGCCAGCAAGCGTGGCGGGGGGGTTGGAGAGGCCCAGTACTTC

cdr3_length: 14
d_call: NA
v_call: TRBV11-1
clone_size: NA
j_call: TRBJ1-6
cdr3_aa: CASSLGVGGSPLHF
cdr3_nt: TGTGCCAGCAGCTTAGGAGTCGGGGGTTCACCCCTCCACTTT

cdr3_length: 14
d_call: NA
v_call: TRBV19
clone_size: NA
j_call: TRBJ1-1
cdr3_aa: CASSISGGDTEAFF
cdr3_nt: TGTGCCAGTAGTATTTCCGGGGGTGACACTGAAGCTTTCTTT

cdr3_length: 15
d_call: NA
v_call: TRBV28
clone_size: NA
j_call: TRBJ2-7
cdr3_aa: CASSSPSIFSYEQYF
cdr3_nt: TGTGCCAGCAGTTCCCCTAGTATTTTCTCCTACGAGCAGTACTTC

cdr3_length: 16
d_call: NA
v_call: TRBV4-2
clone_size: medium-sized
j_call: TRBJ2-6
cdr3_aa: CASSQDEQSGANVLTF
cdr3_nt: TGTGCCAGCAGCCAAGATGAGCAATCTGGGGCCAACGTCCTGACTTTC

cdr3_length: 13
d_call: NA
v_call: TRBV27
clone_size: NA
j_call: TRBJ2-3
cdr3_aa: CASSMPRGLTLYF
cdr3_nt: TGTGCCAGCAGCATGCCTAGGGGACTCACTCTGTATTTT

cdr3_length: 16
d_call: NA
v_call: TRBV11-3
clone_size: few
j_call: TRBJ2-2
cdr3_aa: CASSFTFSLLAGELFF
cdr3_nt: TGTGCCAGCAGTTTTACGTTTTCTTTGCTGGCCGGGGAGCTGTTTTTT